This T cell receptor beta chain was sequenced during a study of cytomegalovirus exposure and HLA in healthy donors (dated by TCRdb to about 2017). In the study overall: According to an earlier analysis of around 600 of the donors, some 170 million T cells yielded 117 million unique TCR beta sequences and approximately 280 Gb of sequence data. An early release covering more than 500 HLA-typed donors comprised approximately 290 gigabases of sequencing data and approximately 85 million unique TCR sequences. Among the roughly 400 genotyped donors, under 90% belonged to the genetic ancestry cluster associated with self-reported Caucasian donors. The study aimed to test whether cataloging public T cell receptors could reveal signatures of past pathogen exposure. The T cell repertoires of 666 subjects were profiled by immunosequencing and related to cytomegalovirus serostatus. Along with the approximately 700-subject first cohort, a separate validation cohort of around 110 different subjects was used. High-throughput TCR immunosequencing, statistical association of individual TCRs with disease status, and machine learning were combined to predict cytomegalovirus infection status. A later analysis re-examined previously published TCR beta repertoires from about 670 donors and added high-resolution HLA genotyping to investigate patterns of TCR occurrence. Rather than drawing on any new phenotypic data, the later analysis identified candidate immune exposures from TCR beta sequences and the way those sequences occurred across donors. In an earlier analysis of about 590 of the donors, high-throughput TCR beta sequencing was used to judge whether each TCR beta V gene segment behaved as functional or pseudogenic. Donor age, sex, ethnicity and CMV serostatus were collected together with the repertoire data. Genome-wide SNP genotypes for about 55% of the roughly 670 donors were used in a later genetic analysis, which treated that subset as a discovery cohort. All discovery cohort repertoires had been generated on a single sequencing platform. Both class I and class II loci were covered by HLA typing, at four-digit resolution. Typing coverage differed by locus: A, B, C, DRB1 and DQB1 were typed in about 620-630 donors, DQA1 in about 550, DPA1 in some 570, and DPB1 in approximately 450. A few DR-DQ haplotypes were treated as single units for association and clustering because of strong linkage in the cohort. Across 398 genotyped donors of the cohort, an average of 235,054 unique TCR beta nucleotide sequences per donor were sequenced, and roughly 18% of those sequences were non-productive.

A remark on this clone: Its antigen has not been determined. Base qualities were left out, and no much larger clone turns up one base away.

The germline V gene sets CDR1 to MDHEN and CDR2 to SYDVKM. From its cysteine to its phenylalanine, the CDR3 spans 14 amino acids. Kept here is only the CDR3 DNA, which spans 42 bases and is read in frame from base 1. V is reduced by 2 bases and J by 7 bases, leaving a spacing of 12 bases between them. The receptor library was made with the immunoSEQ multiplex PCR assay. The multiplex PCR relied on a mix of 60 forward primers for TCR Vbeta segments and 13 reverse primers for TCR Jbeta segments. The CDR3 region of rearranged TCR beta genes was amplified from genomic DNA with a multiplex PCR assay. Amplified TCR beta libraries were sequenced as 87-base-pair reads on the Illumina HiSeq System. In the source study's methods: In a later analysis, about 80 million unique TCR beta chains were counted across the 690 or so repertoires, and around 11 million of these chains were shared by at least two donors. A nearest-neighbor algorithm error-corrected the raw reads and collapsed the reads into unique sequences, merging closely related sequences to remove PCR and sequencing errors. V, D and J gene segments were assigned by aligning CDR3 sequences to IMGT reference sequences. For a sequence to be retained, a match of at least six nucleotides was required to both a V gene segment and a J gene segment. A rearrangement counted as productive if the CDR3 had no stop codons and remained in frame with V and J, and every other rearrangement counted as non-productive. CDR3 was defined according to IMGT convention as the region running from the second conserved V-encoded cysteine to the conserved J-encoded phenylalanine. The earlier analysis of some 540 of the donors excluded any sequence lacking an unambiguous match to a single V gene segment. An earlier analysis of several hundred of the donors called V segments functional above 56.7% productive rearrangements and segregating when the between-donor standard deviation exceeded 5%. To diagnose cytomegalovirus status from the catalog of TCR beta chain sequences, a statistical classification framework was built. In a later analysis, TCR nucleotide sequences were compared against IMGT/GENE-DB human TR gene sequences so that V and J genes could be assigned. Using the TCRdist pipeline, a later analysis assigned CDR3 sequences along with most-parsimonious VDJ recombination scenarios. In a later analysis, each TCR beta chain was defined by its CDR3 amino acid sequence together with its V-gene family, and reads without a unique V-gene family were excluded. As a way to deal with suspected cross-contamination and a sequencing artifact, a later analysis dropped 450 to 600 nucleotide sequences that were highly shared and had low generation probability. In a later analysis, a clonal expansion index for each public chain was calculated from normalized within-repertoire ranks of inferred template counts. Generation probabilities in a later analysis came from a VDJ recombination model fitted to out-of-frame rearrangements, and those results were checked against IGoR. In a later analysis, hypergeometric tests were used to score TCR-TCR, TCR-HLA and TCR-CMV co-occurrence, with a repertoire-size bias correction applied to TCR pairs. A later analysis estimated false discovery rates by permuting HLA or CMV assignments 20 times. A later analysis grouped co-occurring TCRs with DBSCAN, adding TCRdist sequence similarity when clustering within HLA-allele-positive subsets. For co-occurrence clustering, repertoires with fewer than 30,000 or more than 120,000 public chains were excluded, along with four or five repertoires with anomalous nucleotide sharing. Entries here come from immuneACCESS through TCRdb and include only in-frame sequences with V and J called. Some clones fail to appear in such tables; in the studies checked, an unresolved V gene covers under half of the shortfall, and the cause of the remainder is unknown. That table gives V, J and clone size, and the DNA gave D and trimming. The sample table records some 180,000 clones; 77% of these occur just once. In total, the top ten clones hold around 3.5% of the sample.

The full study reports these points: The only immune exposure information available for the cohort was CMV serostatus. A cluster of highly shared sequence variants was judged likely to represent a technical artifact of the sequencing pipeline. In a later analysis, several top co-occurrence clusters were reported to appear linked to parvovirus B19, influenza, CMV and Epstein-Barr virus. A later genetic analysis associated a missense DCLRE1C variant with V-gene and J-gene trimming of TCR beta chains, and an independent cohort replicated the association. Compared with the 666-donor mean, donors in an Asian-associated ancestry cluster had fewer N-insertions in productive TCRs, according to a later genetic analysis. Specific HLA alleles were associated with 18,000 or so TCR beta sequences at a false discovery rate of 0.05 in a later analysis. In an earlier analysis of about 600 of the donors, most TCR beta V segments appeared in productive rearrangements about 87% or about 30% of the time, broadly matching IMGT annotations. A few of the identified cytomegalovirus-associated TCR beta chains were confirmed in vitro to be specific for cytomegalovirus antigens. HLA typing was unavailable for some donors at each locus, so association tests used only the typed subset. The study gave a list of about 150 TCR beta chains associated with cytomegalovirus. Some IMGT-functional V segments, including TRBV6-2 and TRBV6-3, could not be distinguished by the 87-base-pair reads and were therefore excluded. The classifier was reported to diagnose cytomegalovirus status with high specificity and sensitivity in both the original and validation cohorts. A later analysis found that HLA-associated TCR beta chains were more clonally expanded and had lower generation probabilities than equally common non-associated chains. According to a later analysis, most CMV-associated TCR beta chains appeared to be HLA-restricted, and the HLA associations seemed to be driven largely by CMV exposure. The cohort was sequenced for TCR beta chains only, and without alpha or paired-chain data the features that could be detected were limited. According to the authors, the approach could potentially be generalized to other disease states and immunological phenotypes. While some public TCRs were present in many individuals, most TCR sequences turned up only very rarely across donors. A further reported finding was that TCR beta sequences accurately predicted the HLA-A and HLA-B alleles for most subjects in the first cohort. When HLA alleles, especially DR and DQ, strongly co-occurred, attributing TCR associations to individual alleles was difficult. The earlier analysis of approximately 560 of the donors excluded 15 to 20 rarely observed V segments, including chromosome 9 orphons, because counts were too low. Sequencing depth was assumed to be roughly uniform across donors in the presence/absence analyses, though that assumption may not hold. Correlated functional status among segregating V segments might reflect linkage disequilibrium, but an unknown experimental factor could not be ruled out. In a later analysis, the rate of TCR association differed among HLA loci, with DRB1 alleles having the most associated TCRs and HLA-C alleles having the fewest.

The cohort consisted of 650 to 850 healthy bone marrow donors. At the time of sampling, all cohort members were nominally healthy, though unrecorded immune exposures were likely present. The donor tested CMV seropositive, placing the donor among the approximately 290 seropositive members of the cohort. Each donor provided a peripheral blood sample, and peripheral blood mononuclear cells were used for TCR beta sequencing. Genomic DNA was extracted from the blood cell samples with the Qiagen DNeasy Blood Extraction Kit. In this chain, TRBV28 is recombined with TRBJ1-5; D gene: possibly TRBD1, on 6 matching bases. The clonotype originates from a woman aged 60-75 years in good health and CMV-seropositive. Sequenced input: PBMCs. The CDR3 region has the sequence CASSLEGVRQPQHF. The base sequence is TGTGCCAGCAGTTTAGAGGGGGTACGGCAGCCCCAGCATTTT.